The 14 T cell receptor beta chains in this list originate from one sample, sequenced in a study of T cell responses to AZD1222 COVID-19 vaccine. The repertoire was sequenced with immunoSEQ multiplex PCR; TCRdb's copy has only in-frame clones and lacks some. The sample lists about 160,000 clones, about 90% occurring once. The sample consisted of peripheral blood, taken 28 days after the second AZD1222 dose. The receptors originated from an adult who received the AZD1222 COVID-19 vaccine.

The rearrangement uses TRBV11-3 and TRBJ2-5, with 7 nucleotides matching TRBD2. The germline V gene encodes CDR1 SGHNT and CDR2 YENEEA. V lost 1 base to trimming and J lost 1 base; unmatched junction nucleotides: 3. The CDR3 length is 15 residues. The DNA of the CDR3 is TGTGCCAGCAGCTTAGGGTCGGGGGGCCAAGAGACCCAGTACTTC. Translation: CASSLGSGGQETQYF.

The gene calls are TRBV10-3 and TRBJ2-5, with 9 bases identical to TRBD1. Trimming at V came to 11 bases and at J to 3 bases, leaving 7 bases not matched to a gene. This CDR3 is 13 amino acids long. Germline CDR1 is ENHRY and CDR2 is SYGVKD. Here the CDR3 reads CALPTGGKETQYF. The CDR3 DNA sequence: TGTGCCCTGCCGACAGGGGGGAAAGAGACCCAGTACTTC.

The chain recombines TRBV3-1 (or the pseudogene TRBV3-2) with TRBJ1-3, with D tentatively TRBD1 (5 bases). CDR3 length equals 16 residues. V dropped 0 bases and J dropped 4 bases, with 13 bases sitting between them. The germline V gene has CDR1 LGHDT and CDR2 YNNKEL (reference sequence). The CDR3 spells CASSQEGWGVGNTIYF. CDR3 nucleotides: TGTGCCAGCAGCCAAGAAGGGTGGGGGGTCGGAAACACCATATATTTT.

This clone was seen a single time. The J gene is TRBJ2-3, the V gene TRBV6-5; 7 nucleotides agree with TRBD2. J was trimmed by 10 bases and V by 1 base; bases with no gene match: 14. The CDR3 has 16 amino acids. Germline V gene data show CDR1 as MNHEY and CDR2 as SVGAGI. The CDR3 DNA reads TGTGCCAGCAGTTACTTCGCGACTAGCCGAGCGGGTGCGCAGTATTTT. As protein: CASSYFATSRAGAQYF.

The chain is built from TRBV19 and TRBJ1-2, with 12 positions matching TRBD1. J lost 4 bases, V lost 7 bases, and 13 bases had no gene match. The CDR3 loop spans 17 amino acids. Looked up from germline, CDR1 is LNHDA and CDR2 is SQIVND (reference sequence). DNA for the CDR3: TGTGCCAGTACTCCCGGGACAGGGGGCCCTATAGTCTATGGCTACACCTTC. Translating it yields CASTPGTGGPIVYGYTF. Supplemented by reference TRBV19 and TRBJ1-2, the full variable domain reads DGGITQSPKYLFRKEGQNVTLSCEQNLNHDAMYWYRQDPGQGLRLIYYSQIVNDFQKGDIAEGYSVSREKKESFPLTVTSAQKNPTAFYLCASTPGTGGPIVYGYTFGSGTRLTVV.

This clone appeared a single time. The V and J genes are TRBV6-5 and TRBJ2-1; D may be TRBD1 or TRBD2 (5 bases each). Germline-derived CDR1 and CDR2 are MNHEY and SVGAGI. The CDR3 extends over 13 amino acids. Trimming removed 3 bases from V and 4 bases from J, with 7 bases in between. CDR3: CASSYEGYNEQFF. CDR3 nucleotides: TGTGCCAGCAGTTATGAGGGGTACAATGAGCAGTTCTTC.

The chain is built from TRBV7-9 and TRBJ1-3; D not certain. Per the germline V gene, CDR1 is SEHNR and CDR2 is FQNEAQ (reference sequence). V dropped 7 bases and J dropped 4 bases, with 11 bases sitting between them. This CDR3 region has 13 residues. The CDR3 protein is CASTQMEGNTIYF. DNA of the CDR3: TGTGCCAGCACGCAGATGGAGGGAAACACCATATATTTT. Full variable domain (outside the CDR3, taken from reference TRBV7-9 and TRBJ1-3): DTGVSQNPRHKITKRGQNVTFRCDPISEHNRLYWYRQTLGQGPEFLTYFQNEAQLEKSRLLSDRFSAERPKGSFSTLEIQRTEQGDSAMYLCASTQMEGNTIYFGEGSWLTVV.

This clone was counted once. The chain is built from TRBV24-1 and TRBJ2-7; 12 nucleotides align to TRBD1. The CDR3 sequence is 15 residues long. Germline CDR1 reads KGHDR; CDR2 reads SFDVKD. The V segment lost 7 bases and the J segment 6 bases; nucleotides outside the gene matches: 9. The CDR3 sequence is CATSQQGQGAGEQYF. For the CDR3, the DNA is TGTGCCACCAGCCAGCAGGGACAGGGGGCTGGCGAGCAGTACTTC.

This chain joins TRBV5-1 and TRBJ1-3; 7 bases align to TRBD1. Germline V gives CDR1 SGHRS, CDR2 YFSETQ. Losses at the gene ends were 4 bases for V and 4 bases for J; bases not matched to a gene: 11. The CDR3 length is 16 residues. CDR3 nucleotides: TGCGCCAGCAGCCGAGGGACAGTTAATACGGGAAACACCATATATTTT. Translating it yields CASSRGTVNTGNTIYF.

The chain combines TRBV19 with TRBJ2-7; no definite D call. Trimming left V 2 bases short and J 2 bases short, with 19 bases between. The germline V gene has CDR1 LNHDA and CDR2 SQIVND (reference sequence). The CDR3 extends over 17 amino acids. CDR3 DNA sequence: TGTGCCAGTAGTATAAGCCCACCGTCTATGGGCACCTACGAGCAGTACTTC. Translated: CASSISPPSMGTYEQYF.

The chain links TRBV27 to TRBJ2-3, with 11 bases lining up with TRBD2. The CDR3 extends over 16 amino acids. Looked up from germline, CDR1 is MNHEY and CDR2 is SMNVEV (reference sequence). V trimming: 5 bases; J trimming: 0 bases; junction bases outside the gene matches: 4. The CDR3 nucleotides are TGTGCCAGCAGTCCTCGGACTAGCGGGAGCACAGATACGCAGTATTTT. It yields the protein CASSPRTSGSTDTQYF.

The chain couples TRBV9 to TRBJ2-3; 8 bases fit TRBD2. The CDR3 is 16 amino acids. Looked up from germline, CDR1 is SGDLS and CDR2 is YYNGEE. V trimming: 3 bases; J trimming: 6 bases; junction bases outside the gene matches: 12. DNA of the CDR3: TGTGCCAGCAGCGGCGGGGCGGGGGGATCAATTGATACGCAGTATTTT. Translation: CASSGGAGGSIDTQYF.

This clone was observed once. V and J are TRBV2 and TRBJ1-2; no firm D call. V shed 4 bases and J shed 2 bases, with 8 bases lying between them. Germline assignment: CDR1 SNHLY and CDR2 FYNNEI. The CDR3 contains 13 residues. CDR3 sequence reads: CASSVAGNYGYTF. CDR3 bases: TGTGCCAGCAGTGTTGCGGGGAACTATGGCTACACCTTC.

V usage is TRBV19 and J usage is TRBJ2-2, with D possibly TRBD2 on 6 matching bases. Trimming removed 4 bases at V and 7 bases at J, with 7 bases between. Germline V CDR1 and CDR2: LNHDA, SQIVND (reference sequence). This CDR3 is 12 amino acids long. CDR3 residues: CASSRGVGELFF. The CDR3, as DNA: TGTGCCAGTAGTAGGGGGGTCGGGGAGCTGTTTTTT.